The sequence of this T cell receptor (beta chain) was determined in a study of T-cell reconstitution after alpha-beta-depleted transplantation in children. This clonotype was found a few times. Its specificity is unknown. Germline assignment: CDR1 DFQATT and CDR2 SNEGSKA (reference sequence). V lost 6 bases, J lost 7 bases, and 7 bases stayed unmatched. CDR3 size: 13 residues. General observations from the study: Elevated TCRbeta diversity at day 60 was traced, in some patients, to surviving recipient T cells and thymic progenitors. Among T cells one year after transplant, newly produced cells accounted for most counts and diversity. Several hundred rapidly expanded clones from non-depleted graft cells reportedly supplied alpha-beta T cells about two months post-transplant.

Unique molecular identifiers were incorporated when the TCRbeta library was constructed. TCRdb processed the PCR reads anew with MiXCR; each CDR3 protein has one entry. The repertoire holds under 100,000 distinct CDR3 sequences, roughly 15% seen once, with around 20% in the top ten. This sequence originates from a male patient between 2 and 10 years old who had a stem cell transplant for acute lymphoblastic leukemia, so the T cells may come from the graft donor. The V call is TRBV20-1, the J call TRBJ1-3, with TRBD1 matching 9 bases. The sequencing here drew on PBMCs, mostly from graft donor cells, taken 180 days after TCRalphabeta/CD19-depleted stem cell transplant. CDR3 sequence reads: CSARRTGANTIYF. The CDR3 DNA follows: TGCAGTGCCCGTAGGACAGGGGCCAACACCATATATTTT.